The clone carrying this T cell receptor (beta chain) was observed once. Its target is unknown. This sample was taken from a study of vaccination and CD4 T cells after COVID-19. Across the study: The convalescents comprised six males and four females, two of them Hispanic.

Regarding treatment: 10-day PBMC culture with coronavirus spike peptide pools or control peptides (ViraFEST assay). Every positive PCR date fell between March and December 2020, earlier than the US Alpha, Beta and Delta variants. Fresh replacement IL-2 medium substituted for half the medium on days 3 and 7. There are 14 residues in the CDR3. The V gene end was trimmed by 5 bases and the J gene end by 4 bases; junction bases not matched to a gene: 4. Germline loops: CDR1 MDHEN, CDR2 SYDVKM. Study-wide results and caveats: Looking at convalescent patients, a median roughly 83% of reactive clones were present only post-vaccination.

With the Oncomine TCR Beta short-read assay, DNA from cultured CD4+ T cells was sequenced. Each CDR3 protein gets one entry after TCRdb re-called the PCR reads with MiXCR. The sample consists of approximately 10,000 distinct CDR3 sequences, 76% of them appearing once. This rearrangement joins TRBV28 to TRBJ1-2; 10 bases agree with TRBD1. The sample taken for sequencing was CD4+ T cells from blood, cultured in vitro. This TCR was recovered from a human donor who had recovered from COVID-19. CDR3 region: CASSVGTGAYGYTF. DNA of the CDR3: TGTGCCAGCAGTGTTGGGACAGGGGCCTATGGCTACACCTTC.